This is a list of T cell receptor beta chains from one sample in a study of T-cell reconstitution after alpha-beta-depleted transplantation in children. One entry per CDR3 protein, called by TCRdb with MiXCR from the PCR reads. The sample holds more than 60,000 distinct CDR3 sequences; approximately 7.4% are singletons and the top ten take around 2.5%. Sequences were derived from PBMCs from the stem cell graft donor, sampled from the stem cell graft. The receptors come from a human donor who donated a stem cell graft to a child with acute lymphoblastic leukemia. The CDR3 runs from the conserved cysteine through the conserved F or W.

v_gene	j_gene	CDR3aa
TRBV6-1	TRBJ2-6	CASSEEDSGANVLTF
TRBV6-4	TRBJ2-3	CASSLTSQTTDTQYF
TRBV11-2	TRBJ2-3	CASSLEAGRTDTQYF
TRBV6-1	TRBJ1-5	CASSENNNNQPQHF
TRBV9	TRBJ1-1	CASSLDGRDTEAFF
TRBV5-1	TRBJ2-3	CASSKDTLPRTSTDTQYF
TRBV12-3/TRBV12-4	TRBJ2-5	CASSPVMTRKETQYF
TRBV6-5	TRBJ2-7	CASGTGTYEQYF
TRBV7-3	TRBJ2-3	CASSLWGGRADTQYF
TRBV18	TRBJ1-5	CASSPSGDRAQPQHF
TRBV2	TRBJ1-6	CASSGGGSYNSPLHF
TRBV7-8	TRBJ2-7	CASSLGGTGGNEQYF
TRBV12-3/TRBV12-4	TRBJ1-5	CASSLQGRNQPQHF
TRBV12-3/TRBV12-4	TRBJ2-5	CASSFSRASETQYF
TRBV10-3	TRBJ2-7	CAILRQEKDEQYF
TRBV28	TRBJ1-1	CASRSQGVHTEAFF
TRBV14	TRBJ1-2	CASSQNLGQVYGYTF
TRBV7-6	TRBJ1-1	CASSFSTGSEEAFF
TRBV6-5	TRBJ2-7	CASSYPDMGGEQYF
TRBV24-1	TRBJ2-1	CATSDAGTDTYNEQFF
TRBV3-1	TRBJ2-5	CASSQDGRLEQETQYF
TRBV7-8	TRBJ2-5	CASSTRGGETQYF
TRBV7-2	TRBJ1-5	CASSYRGNQPQHF
TRBV4-3	TRBJ2-2	CASSPGTGGVSTGELFF
TRBV11-2	TRBJ1-2	CASSIPRQGGYGYTF
TRBV29-1	TRBJ2-7	CSVVPWDMTYEQYF
TRBV7-9	TRBJ2-7	CASSLVRGSQHEQYF
TRBV5-1	TRBJ1-4	CASSYLSTGGLGEKLFF
TRBV5-6	TRBJ2-7	CASRHRPGLRENYEQYF
TRBV27	TRBJ2-7	CASSLGLNGDEQYF
TRBV5-1	TRBJ2-1	CASSLESGGAYEQFF
TRBV7-9	TRBJ1-4	CASSSQDRGGEKLFF
TRBV10-3	TRBJ1-1	CAISLGPETEAFF
TRBV7-2	TRBJ2-7	CASSLAGAGASSYEQYF
TRBV29-1	TRBJ2-7	CSVEDSRTYEQYF
TRBV7-8	TRBJ2-7	CASSLDRAMEYF
TRBV7-2	TRBJ2-5	CASSPGTTWETQYF
TRBV4-3	TRBJ2-1	CASSQVQRAYNEQFF
TRBV29-1	TRBJ1-2	CSVGGRGGYTF
TRBV29-1	TRBJ1-2	CSAQDREGNGYTF
TRBV7-7	TRBJ2-2	CASSLTGNTGELFF
TRBV25-1	TRBJ1-3	CASSESSGNTIYF
TRBV6-1	TRBJ1-1	CASSAGKGTEAFF
TRBV5-4	TRBJ1-2	CASTPYENYGYTF
TRBV20-1	TRBJ2-5	CSVGRFQETQYF